Here is one TCR beta chain with its context. Its antigen remains unidentified. Base qualities are missing; no much larger clone stands one base away. The germline V gene (reference sequence) specifies MNHNY as CDR1 and SVGAGI as CDR2. The germline V and J ends show losses of 6 bases and 4 bases respectively, and no gene match explains 11 bases of the junction. From cysteine to phenylalanine, the CDR3 is 16 amino acids long. The read is trimmed to its CDR3 DNA, 48 bases read in frame from base 1. Every donor in the study was a healthy Caucasian. Three pairs of female monozygotic twins, all aged roughly 18 to 29 years, were included in the twin cohort. Positive isolation kits from Invitrogen were used to isolate CD4+ and CD8+ T cell populations. Receptors were amplified or captured by 5' RACE. The sequencing machine was an Illumina HiSeq 2000. Template switching added a universal primer binding site, and the final cDNA carried a unique molecular identifier that allowed TCR cDNA molecules to be counted accurately. Specific primers in the conserved constant-segment region were used to synthesize first-strand cDNA for TCR alpha and beta chains. To control for contamination, every cDNA library was double barcoded, receiving both a SMART-Mk sample barcode and Illumina barcodes. Two successive PCR steps introduced TruSeq adapter sequences along with Illumina sample barcodes. TCR alpha and beta cDNA libraries were sequenced on the Illumina HiSeq platform with custom primers. The authors' analysis ran thus. Raw reads were processed with MiGEC to extract unique molecular identifiers, and MiXCR was used to determine CDR3 positions. For each individual, recombination models were inferred using an EM algorithm with the repgenHMM and IGoR tools. The tcR package in R was used for shared clonotype analysis, with sharing normalized by the product of cloneset sizes. Out-of-frame nonproductive sequences were analyzed to study raw recombination free of thymic and clonal selection effects. TCRdb reprocessed the public reads (quality trimming at Q25 with fastp, clone calling with MiXCR) and kept in-frame beta chains. Each record represents a unique CDR3 protein, reported with the most common genes and DNA among its rows. V and J calls and clone size were set by TCRdb, not the authors. For this sample the table gives 400,000 to 500,000 distinct CDR3 sequences, of which roughly 13% were detected only once. The biggest ten clones account for more than 0.8% of the sample.

These data originate in a study of identical twins (dated by TCRdb to the mid-2010s). With regard to the full study: TCR alpha and beta repertoires from monozygotic twins, unrelated adults of various ages and cord blood were deep-sequenced to test whether fetal clonotypes persist. To rule out contamination, the twin experiments were replicated at different times with different library preparation protocols.

Study-wide conclusions, independent of this receptor: Abundant cord blood beta clonotypes carried fewer insertions; young adult naive repertoires showed a weaker similar trend, while memory repertoires showed none. Invariant T cells such as MAIT and iNKT could partly confound zero-insertion analyses, although diverse VJ usage argued against such confounding for most clonotypes. Because the same donors could not be followed over many years, conclusions were based on cross-sectional statistical analysis. In monozygotic twins, recombination models systematically underestimated out-of-frame TCR alpha sharing, but the models matched the sharing seen between unrelated individuals. Compared with coincidental sharing between unrelated individuals, out-of-frame TCR alpha sequences shared between twins showed an excess of sequences with low generation probability. In beta out-of-frame sequences, excess twin sharing was weaker, because having fewer shared sequences lowered the signal-to-noise ratio.

These data are also associated with another study on yellow fever vaccine responses in identical twins. The second study also describes: The authors reported that the T cell response to vaccination in identical twins appeared partly convergent and partly personalized. The study precisely tracked vaccine-responding T cell clones in identical twins.

Recombination linked TRBV6-6 to TRBJ2-1; TRBD2 aligns with 8 central bases. The TCR comes from a woman aged 18-35 years in good health. Sequencing input: CD4+ T cells sorted from blood. The CDR3 reads as follows: CASRPRTSSKYNEQFF. The nucleotide sequence reads TGTGCCAGCAGACCTAGGACTAGCAGCAAATACAATGAGCAGTTCTTC.